The clone carrying this T cell receptor beta chain showed up just a few times. This entry belongs to a study of blood T cell repertoires in COVID-19. After removal of 1 base from V and 3 bases from J, the junction contained 8 bases not matched to a gene. The V gene's germline CDR1 is SGHNT and CDR2 YENEEA. This CDR3 comprises 17 residues. Per the study methods: It was from reference gene primer amplification that nucleated cell counts were estimated. Assay used: immunoSEQ multiplex PCR; TCRdb lists only in-frame clones, some missing. The DNA gave D and trimming, while V, J and clone size come from that table. The repertoire holds over 80,000 clones, roughly nine tenths seen once, with 10% to 13% in the top ten.

The sample was peripheral blood. V is TRBV11-3 and J is TRBJ1-2, with 10 bases matching TRBD1. The sequence came from a man over 45 with acute or convalescent COVID-19. The CDR3 reads CASSLGGTGAQHYGYTF. CDR3 bases: TGTGCCAGCAGCTTAGGCGGGACAGGGGCGCAGCACTATGGCTACACCTTC.